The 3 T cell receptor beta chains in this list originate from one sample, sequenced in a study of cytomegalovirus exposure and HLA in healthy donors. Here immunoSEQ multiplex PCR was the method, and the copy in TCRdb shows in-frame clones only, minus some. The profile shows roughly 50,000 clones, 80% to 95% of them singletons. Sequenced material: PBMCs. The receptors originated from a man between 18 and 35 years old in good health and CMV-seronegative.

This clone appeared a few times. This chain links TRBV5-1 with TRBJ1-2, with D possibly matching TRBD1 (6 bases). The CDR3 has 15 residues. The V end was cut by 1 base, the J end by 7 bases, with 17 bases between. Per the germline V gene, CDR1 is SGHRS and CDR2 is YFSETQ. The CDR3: CASSLTGTNRGGYTF. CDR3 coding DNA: TGCGCCAGCAGCTTGACAGGGACGAATCGTGGTGGCTACACCTTC.

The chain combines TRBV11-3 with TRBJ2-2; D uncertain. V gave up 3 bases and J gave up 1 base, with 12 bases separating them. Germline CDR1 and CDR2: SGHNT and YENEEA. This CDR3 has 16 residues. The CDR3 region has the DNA TGTGCCAGCAGCTTGGTAACAGCTGAGAACACCGGGGAGCTGTTTTTT. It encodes CASSLVTAENTGELFF.

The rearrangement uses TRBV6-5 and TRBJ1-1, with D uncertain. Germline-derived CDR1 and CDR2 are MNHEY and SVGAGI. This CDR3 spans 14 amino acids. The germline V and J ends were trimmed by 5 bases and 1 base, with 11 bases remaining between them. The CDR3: CASSNRNSNTEAFF. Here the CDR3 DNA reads TGTGCCAGCAGTAACAGAAATTCGAACACTGAAGCTTTCTTT.